This entry features one TCR beta chain sequence. The antigen is not known. This specimen belongs to a study of T cells in localized non-small cell lung cancer. Study-wide findings and caveats: The greatest T cell clonality was found in uninvolved adjacent lung (higher than in tumor). Longer overall survival was linked to higher blood T cell density. It remains possible that heterogeneity exists, since only one tumor region was sequenced.

Germline V gene data show CDR1 as KGHSH and CDR2 as LQKENI. The CDR3 spans 11 residues. V gave up 6 bases and J gave up 2 bases, with 4 bases separating them. Using immunoSEQ multiplex PCR, the repertoire was profiled, and TCRdb retains in-frame clones only, with some absent. The table lists 20,000 to 25,000 clones, approximately 91% of them singletons. This sequence originates from a man aged 40 to 69 with stage I squamous cell lung carcinoma. The chain carries TRBV18 and TRBJ2-5; D is uncertain. The material was peripheral blood, obtained before any cancer treatment. The CDR3 loop reads CASSEQETQYF. CDR3 DNA sequence: TGTGCCAGCTCGGAGCAAGAGACCCAGTACTTC.